These T cell receptor beta chains were read from a single sample in a study of human T cells and chemical hapten exposure. TCRdb re-analysed the RACE reads in MiXCR, keeping a single row per CDR3 protein. In the table there are around 260,000 distinct CDR3 sequences, over 8% of which are singletons. Source: whole blood, taken in connection with sensitization to the hapten diphenylcyclopropenone (DPC). These receptors were obtained from a woman between 40 and 50 years old with alopecia areata. Some clones in this sample may be carry-over from other donors' samples. Each CDR3 is given with its conserved first and last residue. The D gene is left open where the match is weak. Clone size is not always given. Where it is, it says once, few, many or a class for expanded clones.

>TRBV29-1|many|TRBJ2-7|-
TGCAGCGTCAACAGGGCCGGCGAGCAGTACTTC
CSVNRAGEQYF
>TRBV7-2|-|TRBJ1-1|-
TGTGCCAGCAGCTTAGGTCTGGGTCGGGCGGTAGATGAAGCTTTCTTT
CASSLGLGRAVDEAFF
>TRBV10-3|few|TRBJ2-2|-
TGTGCCATCAGCCCACCGGACGGACACACCGGGGAGCTGTTTTTT
CAISPPDGHTGELFF
>TRBV7-3|few|TRBJ2-3|-
TGTGCCAGCAGCTCTTCCGGGACACCAGATACGCAGTATTTT
CASSSSGTPDTQYF
>TRBV7-8|-|TRBJ1-1|-
TGTGCCAGCAGCTTAGAAGGGTCTGGGGGCCTCACTGAAGCTTTCTTT
CASSLEGSGGLTEAFF
>TRBV28|-|TRBJ2-7|-
TGTGCCAGCGCGCTCCGCTACGAGCAGTACTTC
CASALRYEQYF
>TRBV6-1|few|TRBJ1-4|-
TGTGCCAGCAGTGTGTACCCACCCCGGCTTAATGAAAAACTGTTTTTT
CASSVYPPRLNEKLFF
>TRBV11-1|few|TRBJ2-2|TRBD1
TGTGCCAGCAGCTTTACGGACAGGACCTACACCGGGGAGCTGTTTTTT
CASSFTDRTYTGELFF
>TRBV2|-|TRBJ1-2|-
TGTGCCAGCAGTGAAGCGTGGGGCTACACCTTC
CASSEAWGYTF
>TRBV5-5|-|TRBJ1-2|-
TGTGCCAGCAGCTTGTTGGCTAACTATGGCTACACCTTC
CASSLLANYGYTF
>TRBV5-4|few|TRBJ1-2|TRBD1
TGTGCCAGCAGCTTCGGAGCAGGGGGGGAATATGGCTACACCTTC
CASSFGAGGEYGYTF
>TRBV28|-|TRBJ1-1|-
TGTGCCAGCAGTAAAAGGCGGGGGGCGGCGAACACTGAAGCTTTCTTT
CASSKRRGAANTEAFF
>TRBV6-2/TRBV6-3|few|TRBJ2-7|-
TGTGCCAGCAGCCTCCAGCGGGACAGAAAAGAGCAGTACTTC
CASSLQRDRKEQYF
>TRBV9|few|TRBJ2-1|-
TGTGCCAGCAGCGTAGCAGGGAACCACAATGAGCAGTTCTTC
CASSVAGNHNEQFF
>TRBV6-6|few|TRBJ2-7|TRBD1
TGTGCCAGCAGAGAGACAGGGGCCGCCTTAGACGAGCAGTACTTC
CASRETGAALDEQYF
>TRBV4-3|many|TRBJ2-7|TRBD2
TGCGCCAGCAGCCAAGAATCCAGCGGGAGGTACGAGCAGTACTTC
CASSQESSGRYEQYF
>TRBV28|-|TRBJ2-3|-
TGTGCCAGCAGTTCGACCCTAACAGATACGCAGTATTTT
CASSSTLTDTQYF
>TRBV20-1|-|TRBJ2-3|TRBD2
TGCAGTGCTCATGGACTAGCGGGGAGCACAGATACGCAGTATTTT
CSAHGLAGSTDTQYF
>TRBV10-2|few|TRBJ1-5|-
TGCGCCAGCAGTGAGGGTTGGGGGGATAGCAATCAGCCCCAGCATTTT
CASSEGWGDSNQPQHF
>TRBV28|many|TRBJ2-3|TRBD1
TGTGCCAGCAGTCCTCCGACAGGGGGGGGTTCCACAGATACGCAGTATTTT
CASSPPTGGGSTDTQYF
>TRBV4-3|few|TRBJ2-5|TRBD1
TGCGCCAGCAGCCCACTAGAGCCGGGTTTGGACAGGGGGCAAGAGACCCAGTACTTC
CASSPLEPGLDRGQETQYF
>TRBV7-2|few|TRBJ2-1|TRBD2
TGTGCCAGCAGCTGGTTAGCGGGAGTAGGCGGTGAGCAGTTCTTC
CASSWLAGVGGEQFF
>TRBV28|-|TRBJ2-1|TRBD2
TGTGCCAGCAGTTCCTCCGGGACTAGCCAATACAATGAGCAGTTCTTC
CASSSSGTSQYNEQFF
>TRBV7-2|-|TRBJ2-6|-
TGTGCCAGCAGCCCCCCTCCCCCTGGGGCCAACGTCCTGACTTTC
CASSPPPPGANVLTF
>TRBV20-1|-|TRBJ2-7|-
TGCAGTGCTGGCTCCGGGGGGCCCTACGAGCAGTACTTC
CSAGSGGPYEQYF
>TRBV14|-|TRBJ2-7|TRBD2
TGTGCCAGCAGCCGTTTTGGGGGAGGGATCCCCTACGAGCAGTACTTC
CASSRFGGGIPYEQYF
>TRBV20-1|-|TRBJ1-6|-
TGCAGTGCACACCGGGGGGGGTCCTATAATTCACCCCTCCACTTT
CSAHRGGSYNSPLHF
>TRBV7-6|-|TRBJ1-1|-
TGTGCCAGCAGCCCTCGGTCACTGGGGGAAGCTTTCTTT
CASSPRSLGEAFF
>TRBV7-3|-|TRBJ2-4|-
TGTGCCAGCAGCAAGGACTCTGGCATAAACATTCAGTACTTC
CASSKDSGINIQYF
>TRBV20-1|-|TRBJ2-7|-
TGCAGTGCTAGCGTAACGGGAGCCTCCTACGAGCAGTACTTC
CSASVTGASYEQYF
>TRBV12-3/TRBV12-4|many|TRBJ2-5|TRBD2
TGTGCCAGCAGTCAAGGATTAGCGGGAGTCTTGAAGACCCAGTACTTC
CASSQGLAGVLKTQYF
>TRBV10-3|few|TRBJ2-5|-
TGTGCCATCAGTGAGTCGTCCCGAGGGGAGACCCAGTACTTC
CAISESSRGETQYF
>TRBV18|-|TRBJ2-3|-
TGTGCCAGCTCATCTTACACCGACCCTAGCACAGATACGCAGTATTTT
CASSSYTDPSTDTQYF
>TRBV6-4|few|TRBJ2-3|TRBD2
TGTGCCAGCAGTGAGTCGAGCGGGAGGTTTACAGATACGCAGTATTTT
CASSESSGRFTDTQYF
>TRBV7-2|many|TRBJ1-4|-
TGTGCCAGCAGCGCCTCAGGGGTTGGGGAAAAACTGTTTTTT
CASSASGVGEKLFF
>TRBV11-1|-|TRBJ1-6|TRBD1
TGTGCCAGCAGCTTAGCCCCGACGGACAGGGGCGATTCACCCCTCCACTTT
CASSLAPTDRGDSPLHF
>TRBV20-1|-|TRBJ2-1|TRBD2
TGCAGTGCTAGAACTAGCGGGGGGAACAATGAGCAGTTCTTC
CSARTSGGNNEQFF
>TRBV20-1|-|TRBJ2-7|-
TGCAGTGCTAGAGATTTAGCAAGCCCCACCGAGCAGTACTTC
CSARDLASPTEQYF
>TRBV7-2|many|TRBJ2-1|TRBD2
TGTGCCAGCAGCTTTAGCGGGAGGGCCGGTGAGCAGTTCTTC
CASSFSGRAGEQFF
>TRBV27|-|TRBJ2-7|-
TGTGCCAGCAGTTTATCGATCGAGGGAGCCTACGAGCAGTACTTC
CASSLSIEGAYEQYF
>TRBV7-8|-|TRBJ2-2|-
TGTGCCAGCAGCTTCGTAGCGGCAGCGAACACCGGGGAGCTGTTTTTT
CASSFVAAANTGELFF
>TRBV6-4|-|TRBJ2-5|-
TGTGCCAGCCTCAATCGGTTTGAGACCCAGTACTTC
CASLNRFETQYF
>TRBV29-1|few|TRBJ2-7|TRBD1
TGCAGCGCCAAGACAGGGGCAGACGAGCAGTACTTC
CSAKTGADEQYF
>TRBV9|-|TRBJ1-6|-
TGTGCCAGCAGCGTAGAGGGGCAAAGGAATTCACCCCTCCACTTT
CASSVEGQRNSPLHF
>TRBV28|many|TRBJ2-3|TRBD2
TGTGCCAGCAGTTTTAGCGGGGGCACAGATACGCAGTATTTT
CASSFSGGTDTQYF
>TRBV15|-|TRBJ2-1|TRBD2
TGTGCCACCAGCAGAGATACTGGGACTAGCGGGAGGGATGAGCAGTTCTTC
CATSRDTGTSGRDEQFF
>TRBV28|-|TRBJ2-3|TRBD1
TGTGCCAGCAGGGCACCGACAGGGGGAAGGGGTAGCACAGATACGCAGTATTTT
CASRAPTGGRGSTDTQYF
>TRBV20-1|few|TRBJ2-3|TRBD2
TGCAGTGCTAGAGATACTAGCGGGGGCACAGATACGCAGTATTTT
CSARDTSGGTDTQYF
>TRBV30|-|TRBJ2-3|-
TGTGCCTGGTCCCGCAGTCAGGGGAGCACAGATACGCAGTATTTT
CAWSRSQGSTDTQYF
>TRBV7-9|few|TRBJ1-4|TRBD1
TGTGCCAGCAGATCCGACAGGGGATTTAATGAAAAACTGTTTTTT
CASRSDRGFNEKLFF
>TRBV5-4|-|TRBJ2-7|-
TGTGCCAGCAGCTGGGGTAGGGACCGAGCCTACGAGCAGTACTTC
CASSWGRDRAYEQYF
>TRBV5-1|many|TRBJ2-2|-
TGCGCCAGCAGCTTGCGTCCGGGATCGAACACCGGGGAGCTGTTTTTT
CASSLRPGSNTGELFF
>TRBV6-5|-|TRBJ1-3|-
TGTGCCAGCAGTTATTCCAGTCCTGGAAACACCATATATTTT
CASSYSSPGNTIYF